This T cell receptor (beta chain) came from a study of PD-1 blockade in classical Hodgkin lymphoma. Time point here: cycle 4 day 1 (C4D1), after less than 7 weeks of nivolumab. Relapses following autologous stem cell transplantation were seen in all patients, with brentuximab vedotin exposure varying. General study findings and limits: Complete responders' baseline diversity resembled that of newly diagnosed patients. Reported baseline diversity: healthy donors highest, relapsed/refractory patients lowest. The origin of the repertoire differences remains undefined, with disease activity or prior therapy as possible causes.

The CDR3 length is 15 residues. Assay used: immunoSEQ multiplex PCR; TCRdb lists only in-frame clones, some missing. Of some 53,000 clones in the sample, approximately 86% were seen once. Comment on this clone: Its antigen remains unidentified.

The clonotype comes from a human donor with classical Hodgkin lymphoma. The chain links TRBV21-1 to TRBJ1-1; the D call TRBD1 from the table was never checked on the DNA. TRBV21-1 is flagged as a pseudogene. This sample comprised peripheral blood mononuclear cells (PBMCs), obtained before the fourth cycle of nivolumab. This chain's CDR3 is CASSKARGRGTEAFF. The CDR3 DNA is TGTGCCAGCAGCAAAGCTAGGGGCAGGGGCACTGAAGCTTTCTTT.